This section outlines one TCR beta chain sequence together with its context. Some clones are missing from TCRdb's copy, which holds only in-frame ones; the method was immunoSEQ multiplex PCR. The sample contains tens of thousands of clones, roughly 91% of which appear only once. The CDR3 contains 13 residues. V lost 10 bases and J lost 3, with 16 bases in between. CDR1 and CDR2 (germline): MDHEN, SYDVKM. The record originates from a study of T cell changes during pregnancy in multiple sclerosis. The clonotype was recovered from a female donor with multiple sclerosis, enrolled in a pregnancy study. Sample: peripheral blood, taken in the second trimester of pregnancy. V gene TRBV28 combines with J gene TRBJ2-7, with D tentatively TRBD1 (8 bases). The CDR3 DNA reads TGTGCCACCATAAACAGGGGGGGCTACGAGCAGTACTTC. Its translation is CATINRGGYEQYF. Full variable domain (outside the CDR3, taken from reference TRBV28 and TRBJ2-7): DVKVTQSSRYLVKRTGEKVFLECVQDMDHENMFWYRQDPGLGLRLIYFSYDVKMKEKGDIPEGYSVSREKKERFSLILESASTNQTSMYLCATINRGGYEQYFGPGTRLTVT.